This T cell receptor (beta chain) was sequenced in a study of cytotoxic CD8 clonotypes in ibrutinib-treated CLL. With sequencing, the targeted depth ranged from 1 in 200,000 to 1 in 1 million T cells. Here immunoSEQ multiplex PCR was the method, and the copy in TCRdb shows in-frame clones only, minus some. The table has roughly 180,000 clones, under 90% seen once; the top ten hold 3.5% to 5.5%. General observations from the study: Public clonotypes, found uncommonly, either contracted or stayed stable on treatment. Clonality increased at ibrutinib response, then returned toward baseline at progression.

Points on this clone: Its antigen remains unknown.

V shed 8 bases and J shed 0 bases, with 11 bases lying between them. This CDR3 spans 13 amino acids. Germline V gene lookup returns CDR1 MNHNS and CDR2 SASEGT. The source of this sequence is a human donor with chronic lymphocytic leukemia. The rearrangement joins TRBV6-1 to TRBJ2-7; D is unclear. The sequences come from PBMCs, collected after 24 months of ibrutinib treatment. The CDR3 sequence: CASRPGLSYEQYF. The CDR3 DNA follows: TGTGCCAGCCGCCCGGGTCTCTCCTACGAGCAGTACTTC.